This T cell receptor beta chain stems from a study of graft-versus-host responses after intestinal transplantation. Study-wide background: Recipients were given multivisceral, liver-intestinal, or isolated intestinal transplants. Whole-study findings and limits: Recipient marrow contained GvH clones, some of which appeared first in ileum or blood.

Profiling relied on immunoSEQ multiplex PCR, and the TCRdb table lists in-frame clones only, not all of them. The table records roughly 6,700 clones, about 91% of them present only once. V was cut by 6 bases and J by 0 bases, with 11 bases left in between. Germline-derived CDR1 and CDR2 are MNHNS and SASEGT. This CDR3 comprises 15 residues. On this clone: What it binds is not known.

This chain connects TRBV6-1 to TRBJ1-4; D uncertain. The sequenced sample was PBMCs, obtained roughly 89 days after transplant. The clonotype was recovered from a human patient who received an intestinal transplant, so some T cells may come from the graft donor. The CDR3 DNA reads TGTGCCAGCAGGATTGGGCCTGCAACTAATGAAAAACTGTTTTTT. Protein: CASRIGPATNEKLFF.